Presented here are 12 T cell receptor beta chains from one specimen sequenced in a study of early T cells in non-severe SARS-CoV-2 infection. TCRdb recomputed calls from the 5' RACE reads with MiXCR, one row per CDR3 protein. The sample includes about 77,000 distinct CDR3 sequences, about 12% of them seen just once. The source was whole blood, collected at baseline. These receptors were taken from an adult who was a healthcare worker with PCR-confirmed SARS-CoV-2 infection or an uninfected control (not recorded which). The donor label of this sample is uncertain.

The chain has TRBV5-6 and TRBJ2-7, with TRBD1 identical over 8 bases. V was clipped by 4 bases and J by 2 bases; unmatched bases: 5. The CDR3 extends over 14 amino acids. The germline V gene has CDR1 SGHDT and CDR2 YYEEEE. CDR3 sequence (DNA): TGTGCCAGCAGCCTCGGGACAGGAGCCTACGAGCAGTACTTC. Protein sequence: CASSLGTGAYEQYF.

This clonotype was recorded a few times. This chain connects TRBV20-1 to TRBJ2-1, with 7 bases lining up with TRBD2. The CDR3 spans 12 residues. CDR1 is DFQATT, CDR2 SNEGSKA, per germline (reference sequence). Trimming removed 6 bases from V and 6 bases from J; junction bases left unmatched: 5. CDR3 coding DNA: TGCAGTGCAGCGGGACCCTTCAATGAGCAGTTCTTC. Translated, it gives CSAAGPFNEQFF.

The rearrangement links TRBV29-1 to TRBJ1-4, with TRBD1 as a possible D gene (6 bases). V lost 5 bases and J 2 bases, leaving 9 bases between the germline ends. The CDR3 runs to 13 residues. Per the germline V gene, CDR1 is SQVTM and CDR2 is ANQGSEA. The DNA for the CDR3 is TGCAGCGTTTCTGACAGGACTAATGAAAAACTGTTTTTT. Translation: CSVSDRTNEKLFF.

This clonotype was detected only a few times. This sequence joins TRBV6-1 and TRBJ2-3, with 7 nucleotides matching TRBD2. The germline V gene encodes CDR1 MNHNS and CDR2 SASEGT. The V and J ends lost 4 bases and 3 bases, in that order; junction bases with no gene match: 13. This CDR3 is 17 amino acids long. CDR3 sequence reads: CASSVLAGPGGTDTQYF. For the CDR3, the DNA is TGTGCCAGCAGTGTGTTAGCGGGCCCCGGGGGGACAGATACGCAGTATTTT.

This clonotype was counted a few times. The chain has TRBV29-1 and TRBJ2-3, with TRBD1 identical over 7 bases. J gave up 1 base and V 7 bases, and 8 bases lay outside the gene matches. Germline CDR1 and CDR2: SQVTM and ANQGSEA. The CDR3 loop spans 14 amino acids. DNA for the CDR3: TGCAGCGCCCTTGGGACAGCCCGCACAGATACGCAGTATTTT. Residues: CSALGTARTDTQYF.

This clonotype occurred a few times. This chain connects TRBV5-5 to TRBJ2-3; tentative D call: TRBD1 (5 bases). Trimming removed 0 bases from V and 2 bases from J, with 10 bases in between. The CDR3 runs 15 residues. Germline V CDR1 and CDR2: SGHKS, YYEKEE (reference sequence). The CDR3: CASSLERGNTDTQYF. The CDR3 DNA reads as TGTGCCAGCAGCTTGGAAAGGGGAAACACAGATACGCAGTATTTT.

The chain links TRBV19 to TRBJ1-2; the D is unclear. V lost 3 bases and J 3 bases, leaving 8 bases between the germline ends. This CDR3 is built from 13 residues. Germline V gives CDR1 LNHDA, CDR2 SQIVND (reference sequence). The CDR3 DNA sequence: TGTGCCAGTAGTATCTCGAATTACTATGGCTACACCTTC. This encodes CASSISNYYGYTF.

The V gene is TRBV7-9, the J gene TRBJ1-4; D not resolved. This CDR3 is 11 amino acids long. V was clipped by 8 bases and J by 4 bases, with 5 bases between them. Looked up from germline, CDR1 is SEHNR and CDR2 is FQNEAQ (reference sequence). CDR3 nucleotides: TGTGCCAGCGGGGTTAATGAAAAACTGTTTTTT. Protein product: CASGVNEKLFF.

The chain recombines TRBV11-2 with TRBJ1-3; the D is unclear. The CDR3 sequence is 16 residues long. Trimming removed 0 bases at V and 0 bases at J, with 9 bases between. CDR1 and CDR2 (germline): SGHAT, FQNNGV. Here the CDR3 reads CASSLDLGSSGNTIYF. CDR3 coding DNA: TGTGCCAGCAGCTTAGATCTGGGAAGCTCTGGAAACACCATATATTTT. Full variable domain (rest looked up from reference TRBV11-2 and TRBJ1-3): EAGVAQSPRYKIIEKRQSVAFWCNPISGHATLYWYQQILGQGPKLLIQFQNNGVVDDSQLPKDRFSAERLKGVDSTLKIQPAKLEDSAVYLCASSLDLGSSGNTIYFGEGSWLTVV.

This clonotype was detected a few times. CDR3 nucleotides: TGTGCCAGCATGTTTAGCGGGAGCTCCTACGAGCAGTACTTC. Translation: CASMFSGSSYEQYF. The chain recombines TRBV6-6 with TRBJ2-7; 9 bases align to TRBD2. The CDR3 runs 14 residues. With 7 bases clipped from V and 0 bases from J, the junction kept 4 bases outside the gene matches. Germline V gene sequence: CDR1 MNHNY, CDR2 SVGAGI (reference sequence).

J is TRBJ1-1 and V is TRBV7-2; D unclear. The CDR3 is made up of 13 amino acids. Germline values: CDR1 SGHTA, CDR2 FQGNSA. V lost 2 bases and J lost 1, with 5 bases in between. The CDR3 loop is CASSLLWNTEAFF. As DNA, the CDR3 is TGTGCCAGCAGCTTACTTTGGAACACTGAAGCTTTCTTT.

This clonotype was seen only a few times. The chain employs TRBV4-1 and TRBJ2-1; D unresolved. CDR3 size: 12 residues. Per germline, CDR1 MGHRA and CDR2 YSYEKL. V was pared by 6 bases and J by 4 bases, with 7 bases between. The CDR3 sequence: CASSAGYNEQFF. As DNA, the CDR3 is TGCGCCAGCAGTGCTGGATACAATGAGCAGTTCTTC.